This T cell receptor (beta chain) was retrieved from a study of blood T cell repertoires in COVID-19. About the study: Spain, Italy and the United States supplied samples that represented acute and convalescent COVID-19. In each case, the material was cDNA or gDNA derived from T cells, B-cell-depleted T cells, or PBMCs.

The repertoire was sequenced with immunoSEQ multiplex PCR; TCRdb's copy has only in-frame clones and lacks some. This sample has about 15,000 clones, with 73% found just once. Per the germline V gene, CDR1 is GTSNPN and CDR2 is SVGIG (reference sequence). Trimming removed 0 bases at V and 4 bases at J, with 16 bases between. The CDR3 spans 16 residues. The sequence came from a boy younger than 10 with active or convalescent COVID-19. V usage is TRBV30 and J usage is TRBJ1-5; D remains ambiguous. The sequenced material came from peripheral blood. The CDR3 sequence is CAWSVSTPGANQPQHF. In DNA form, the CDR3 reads TGTGCCTGGAGTGTAAGTACCCCGGGAGCTAATCAGCCCCAGCATTTT.